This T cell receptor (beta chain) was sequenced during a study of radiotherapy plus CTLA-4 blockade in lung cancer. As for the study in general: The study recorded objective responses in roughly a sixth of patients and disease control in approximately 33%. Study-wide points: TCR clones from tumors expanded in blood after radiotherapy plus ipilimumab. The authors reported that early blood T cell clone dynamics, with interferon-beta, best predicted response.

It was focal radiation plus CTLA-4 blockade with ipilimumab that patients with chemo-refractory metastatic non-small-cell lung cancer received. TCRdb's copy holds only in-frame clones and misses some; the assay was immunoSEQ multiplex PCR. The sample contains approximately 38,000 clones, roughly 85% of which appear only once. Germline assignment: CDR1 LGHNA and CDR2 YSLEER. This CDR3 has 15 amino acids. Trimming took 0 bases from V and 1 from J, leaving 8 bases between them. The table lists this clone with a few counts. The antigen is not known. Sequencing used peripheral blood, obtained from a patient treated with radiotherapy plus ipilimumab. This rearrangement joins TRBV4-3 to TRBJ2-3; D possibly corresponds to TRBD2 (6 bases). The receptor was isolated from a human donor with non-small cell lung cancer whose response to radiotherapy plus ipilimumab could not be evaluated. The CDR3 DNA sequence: TGCGCCAGCAGCCAAGAACTAGCCCGCACAGATACGCAGTATTTT. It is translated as CASSQELARTDTQYF.